This T cell receptor (beta chain) is drawn from a study of shared clonotypes between healthy human individuals. Across the whole study: The cohort comprised a couple of women and a few men. Their ages spanned 18 to 49 years.

This CDR3 has 15 residues. The germline CDR1 and CDR2 sequences are SSHAT and FNYEAQ (reference sequence). The V and J ends lost 5 bases and 8 bases, in that order; junction bases with no gene match: 11. Concerning this clone itself: The target antigen is unknown.

Broader study findings: Measured sharing among donors was expected to vary with sequencing depth. When naive CD4 clonotypes were compared across a handful of donors, approximately 5% were shared.

TCRdb's table, derived via immunoSEQ multiplex PCR, lists solely in-frame clones and lacks some. The sample holds around 2.1 million clones; 93% are singletons and the top ten take 1.5% to 2%. Naivety among CD8 cells was defined by CD45RO negativity and positive CCR7 selection, thereby excluding terminally differentiated effector memory CD45RA+ cells. The sequenced sample was naive CD8+ T cells from PBMCs. The sequence was obtained from a man in his late teens or twenties in good health. Some clones in this sample may be carry-over from other donors' samples. The chain joins TRBV7-7 to TRBJ2-1; 8 positions agree with TRBD2. Written as DNA, the CDR3 is TGTGCCAGCAGCCCCGGGAGCGGGGGCATCTATGAGCAGTTCTTC. Its protein product is CASSPGSGGIYEQFF.